A single sample is the source of the 2 T cell receptor beta chains below, sequenced in a study of CD8+ T cells in alopecia areata. The treatment was: oral pan-JAK inhibitor, 5-10 mg twice daily. Following extraction, RNA underwent reverse transcription to cDNA, which served as the sequencing template. This table comes from immunoSEQ multiplex PCR, and its TCRdb copy is limited to in-frame clones, with some not included. Among fewer than 250,000 clones listed, just under 65% were seen once. The specimen was CD4+ T cells sorted from blood, collected at roughly week 49, from a patient treated with tofacitinib. These receptors all come from a human donor with alopecia areata.

This clone appeared a single time. The chain is built from TRBV9 and TRBJ1-6; 11 positions agree with TRBD1. This CDR3 has 15 amino acids. The V and J ends lost 3 bases and 8 bases, in that order; junction bases with no gene match: 4. Per the germline V gene, CDR1 is SGDLS and CDR2 is YYNGEE. CDR3 loop: CASSEGDRGDSPLHF. In nucleotides, the CDR3 is TGTGCCAGCAGCGAGGGGGACAGGGGGGATTCACCCCTCCACTTT.

The chain has TRBV6-1 and TRBJ2-7, with a weak D call TRBD1 (6 bases). Germline CDR1 MNHNS, CDR2 SASEGT. V was shortened by 2 bases and J by 3 bases, with 14 bases between the two germline ends. This CDR3 region has 15 residues. CDR3 sequence (DNA): TGTGCCAGCAGTGAAAGTTGGGACACCGGCTACGAGCAGTACTTC. Translated: CASSESWDTGYEQYF.